The 31 T cell receptor beta chains listed next were all sequenced from one sample in a study of naive and memory T cell subsets. Ligated cDNA underwent four rounds of PCR with nested alpha and beta constant region primers and SP2. TCRdb re-called the 5' RACE reads with MiXCR, one entry per CDR3 protein. The profile shows approximately 58,000 distinct CDR3 sequences, roughly 7% of them singletons. An oligonucleotide containing a UMI was ligated to the 3' end of TCR cDNA. These receptors all come from a male donor in good health.

This clonotype was seen more than once but under ten times. The chain joins TRBV12-3 or TRBV12-4 to TRBJ1-5; no definite D call. The V gene lost 7 bases and the J gene lost 0 bases, with 10 bases spanning the gap. This CDR3 spans 14 amino acids. This chain's CDR3 is CASTFYGSNQPQHF. CDR3 coding DNA: TGTGCCAGCACTTTTTACGGTAGCAATCAGCCCCAGCATTTT.

This clonotype has only a few counts. The rearrangement uses TRBV12-3 or TRBV12-4 and TRBJ2-7, with TRBD2 identical over 10 bases. The CDR3 has 15 amino acids. V lost 4 bases to trimming and J lost 4 bases; unmatched junction nucleotides: 7. CDR3 sequence (DNA): TGTGCCAGCAGTTGGGGTCCTAGCGGGGGTTACGAGCAGTACTTC. It specifies CASSWGPSGGYEQYF.

This clonotype was observed a handful of times. The V and J genes are TRBV15 and TRBJ2-2, with TRBD2 identical over 11 bases. Germline trimming cut 3 bases from V and 0 bases from J; bases unmatched to any gene: 12. There are 20 residues in the CDR3. Looked up from germline, CDR1 is LNHNV and CDR2 is YYDKDF (reference sequence). CDR3 loop: CATSSLPGLAEPANTGELFF. In DNA, the CDR3 is TGTGCCACCAGCAGTCTACCGGGACTAGCGGAGCCCGCGAACACCGGGGAGCTGTTTTTT.

This clonotype was counted many times. This chain uses TRBV5-1 with TRBJ1-1; tentative D call: TRBD1 (6 bases). CDR1 and CDR2 from the germline V gene are SGHRS and YFSETQ. The CDR3 consists of 16 residues. V lost 4 bases and J 0 bases, leaving 16 bases between the germline ends. The CDR3 coding sequence is TGCGCCAGCAGCCCGGACAGCCTACTCATGAACACTGAAGCTTTCTTT. It yields the protein CASSPDSLLMNTEAFF.

J is TRBJ1-6 and V is TRBV3-1; D gene unclear. Trimming pared 4 bases from V and 13 bases from J, leaving 11 bases between. This CDR3 region has 12 residues. Germline lookup yields CDR1 LGHDT and CDR2 YNNKEL (reference sequence). CDR3 in amino acids: CASSLGGVPLHF. The CDR3 DNA follows: TGTGCCAGCAGCCTCGGCGGAGTGCCCCTCCACTTT.

Only a few counts were recorded for this clonotype. The DNA of the CDR3 is TGTGCCAGCAGCATCCAGACTAGCGGATACGAGCAGTACTTC. As protein: CASSIQTSGYEQYF. V and J are TRBV7-8 and TRBJ2-7, with TRBD2 identical over 9 bases. J gave up 4 bases and V 5 bases, and 6 bases lay outside the gene matches. The CDR3 consists of 14 residues. Germline values: CDR1 SGHVS, CDR2 FQNEAQ.

The sample holds many counts of this clonotype. This chain uses TRBV20-1 with TRBJ1-2; D remains ambiguous. Germline lookup yields CDR1 DFQATT and CDR2 SNEGSKA (reference sequence). The germline V and J ends were trimmed by 4 bases and 2 bases, with 5 bases remaining between them. CDR3 length: 11 amino acids. This CDR3 reads CSAMMNYGYTF. The CDR3 nucleotides are TGCAGTGCTATGATGAACTATGGCTACACCTTC.

This chain links TRBV20-1 with TRBJ2-4, with TRBD2 matching 7 bases. This CDR3 contains 14 residues. The J segment lost 1 base and the V segment lost 5 bases, leaving 5 bases of the junction unmatched. Germline CDR1 and CDR2: DFQATT and SNEGSKA (reference sequence). The CDR3 nucleotides read TGCAGTGCTCGGGGGGATTCGGCCAAAAACATTCAGTACTTC. It translates to CSARGDSAKNIQYF.

This clonotype was counted at least ten times. The chain combines TRBV29-1 with TRBJ2-7; 7 bases map to TRBD1. Trimming took 4 bases from V and 0 from J; bases not matched to a gene: 3. The germline CDR1 and CDR2 sequences are SQVTM and ANQGSEA. The CDR3 extends over 13 amino acids. The chain's CDR3 is CSVGQGVSYEQYF. In nucleotides, the CDR3 is TGCAGCGTTGGGCAGGGGGTCTCCTACGAGCAGTACTTC.

This clonotype was observed at least ten times. V and J are TRBV6-5 and TRBJ2-4; the match to TRBD1 covers 10 bases. CDR1 and CDR2 from the germline V gene are MNHEY and SVGAGI. The CDR3 is 16 amino acids. V lost 7 bases and J lost 2; bases outside the gene matches: 8. The CDR3 loop is CASNPGQGYSKNIQYF. The CDR3 DNA reads TGTGCCAGCAACCCGGGACAGGGGTATTCCAAAAACATTCAGTACTTC.

At least ten counts were recorded for this clonotype. V and J are TRBV10-3 and TRBJ2-7; weak D call: TRBD2 (5 bases). The germline gives CDR1 ENHRY, CDR2 SYGVKD. The CDR3 spans 12 residues. V shed 10 bases and J shed 2 bases, with 12 bases lying between them. Here the CDR3 DNA reads TGTGCCAGGACTCTCGGGGCCTACGAGCAGTACTTC. Residues: CARTLGAYEQYF.

A few counts support this clonotype. The rearrangement links TRBV29-1 to TRBJ2-7; 9 bases are a match to TRBD1. This CDR3 has 14 amino acids. CDR1 and CDR2 from the germline V gene are SQVTM and ANQGSEA. Trimming cost V 4 bases and J 4 bases; bases outside gene matches: 8. CDR3: CSVGPGTGIYEQYF. Written as DNA, the CDR3 is TGCAGCGTTGGCCCCGGGACAGGGATATACGAGCAGTACTTC.

In this sample, this clonotype turned up a few times. J is TRBJ2-2 and V is TRBV4-1; D gene uncertain. V lost 0 bases, J lost 8 bases, and 7 bases lay in between. The V gene's germline CDR1 is MGHRA and CDR2 YSYEKL. The CDR3 is made up of 13 amino acids. This CDR3 reads CASSQDNQGELFF. The CDR3 region has the DNA TGCGCCAGCAGCCAAGATAACCAGGGGGAGCTGTTTTTT.

This clonotype was observed many times. The chain uses TRBV12-3 or TRBV12-4 and TRBJ2-1, with D perhaps TRBD2 (5 bases). The CDR3 consists of 12 residues. The V end lost 3 bases, the J end lost 8 bases, and 8 bases lay between the germline ends. Here the CDR3 DNA reads TGTGCCAGCAGTTTCGGGGTTTATGAGCAGTTCTTC. Translated, it gives CASSFGVYEQFF.

This clonotype was seen ten or more times. V is TRBV24-1 and J is TRBJ2-1; perhaps TRBD1 as D (5 bases). Germline V gene data show CDR1 as KGHDR and CDR2 as SFDVKD. Trimming pared 8 bases from V and 5 bases from J, leaving 18 bases between. The CDR3 totals 15 residues. The CDR3 DNA follows: TGTGCCACCACCCCCACGCCCCGCAGGGACAATGAGCAGTTCTTC. It codes for CATTPTPRRDNEQFF.

This clonotype was picked up a small number of times. The rearrangement links TRBV29-1 to TRBJ2-2; D unclear. In germline, CDR1 is SQVTM, CDR2 ANQGSEA. Trimming took 1 base from V and 0 from J, leaving 6 bases between them. This CDR3 is 14 amino acids long. CDR3 loop: CSVEGVTNTGELFF. In nucleotides, the CDR3 is TGCAGCGTTGAAGGGGTTACGAACACCGGGGAGCTGTTTTTT.

This clonotype was detected a few times. The gene calls are TRBV29-1 and TRBJ2-2; 10 bases match TRBD1. In germline, CDR1 is SQVTM, CDR2 ANQGSEA. This CDR3 has 14 amino acids. Trimming took 6 bases from V and 6 from J; bases not matched to a gene: 7. The CDR3 region is CSVAGQGWAGELFF. In nucleotides, the CDR3 is TGCAGCGTCGCGGGACAGGGGTGGGCCGGGGAGCTGTTTTTT.

This clonotype was observed at least ten times. The chain joins TRBV29-1 to TRBJ2-3, with 8 positions matching TRBD2. This CDR3 has 16 amino acids. Germline V gives CDR1 SQVTM, CDR2 ANQGSEA. V shed 2 bases, J shed 4 bases, and the junction held 11 bases outside the gene matches. The CDR3 DNA is TGCAGCGTTGAAAACATAGCGGGAAAAGGGGCAGATACGCAGTATTTT. Protein sequence: CSVENIAGKGADTQYF.

In its sample, this clonotype was seen a few times. The CDR3 DNA reads as TGCGCCAGCAGCTTGCAACCTAGCGGGAGAAGCTCCTACGAGCAGTACTTC. Translating gives CASSLQPSGRSSYEQYF. This chain joins TRBV5-1 and TRBJ2-7, with TRBD2 matching 10 bases. The CDR3 is 17 residues long. Germline CDR1 and CDR2: SGHRS and YFSETQ. V trimming: 1 base; J trimming: 0 bases; junction bases outside the gene matches: 7.

The CDR3 protein is CASTSSNQPQHF. CDR3 DNA sequence: TGTGCCAGTACCAGTAGCAATCAGCCCCAGCATTTT. The J gene is TRBJ1-5, the V gene TRBV19; no firm D call. The V gene's germline CDR1 is LNHDA and CDR2 SQIVND (reference sequence). This CDR3 spans 12 amino acids. Trimming removed 7 bases at V and 0 bases at J, with 4 bases between.

This clonotype showed up just a few times. The V gene is TRBV14, the J gene TRBJ1-1, with D possibly TRBD1 on 5 matching bases. This CDR3 is 12 amino acids long. V dropped 2 bases and J dropped 9 bases, with 10 bases sitting between them. Germline V CDR1 and CDR2: SGHDN, FVKESK. CDR3 bases: TGTGCCAGCAGCCAATATCAGGACAAAGCTTTCTTT. Its protein product is CASSQYQDKAFF. The whole variable domain, filled in from reference TRBV14 and TRBJ1-1, reads EAGVTQFPSHSVIEKGQTVTLRCDPISGHDNLYWYRRVMGKEIKFLLHFVKESKQDESGMPNNRFLAERTGGTYSTLKVQPAELEDSGVYFCASSQYQDKAFFGQGTRLTVV.

This clonotype was seen repeatedly, ten times or more. The chain joins TRBV6-5 to TRBJ2-1; D call uncertain. V lost 5 bases, J lost 4 bases, and 15 bases lay in between. The CDR3 contains 15 residues. Germline V gene data show CDR1 as MNHEY and CDR2 as SVGAGI. The CDR3 reads CASSGRDGHYNEQFF. Written as DNA, the CDR3 is TGTGCCAGCAGTGGCAGAGACGGCCATTACAATGAGCAGTTCTTC.

This clonotype has a handful of counts. The V call is TRBV13, the J call TRBJ2-3, with TRBD1 identical over 10 bases. The germline CDR1 and CDR2 sequences are PRHDT and FYEKMQ (reference sequence). CDR3 length: 16 amino acids. The J segment lost 4 bases and the V segment lost 5 bases, leaving 9 bases of the junction unmatched. The DNA for the CDR3 is TGTGCCAGCAGCCGAACCGGGACAGGGGCCGCAGATACGCAGTATTTT. This encodes CASSRTGTGAADTQYF.

This clonotype was seen repeatedly, ten times or more. The chain joins TRBV6-5 to TRBJ2-7; D is unresolved. V was cut by 5 bases and J by 2 bases, with 10 bases left in between. CDR1 and CDR2 (germline): MNHEY, SVGAGI. This CDR3 contains 13 residues. The CDR3 protein is CASSPMTPYEQYF. In DNA, the CDR3 is TGTGCCAGCAGTCCCATGACTCCCTACGAGCAGTACTTC.

This clonotype has ten or more counts. V usage is TRBV29-1 and J usage is TRBJ2-1; TRBD2 agrees at 10 bases. Germline trimming cut 8 bases from V and 6 bases from J; bases unmatched to any gene: 10. Germline CDR1 and CDR2: SQVTM and ANQGSEA. This CDR3 contains 14 residues. CDR3 nucleotide sequence: TGCAGCACCTTGGGAGCGGGAGGGTTCAATGAGCAGTTCTTC. Protein sequence: CSTLGAGGFNEQFF.

There are many counts of this clonotype. The chain combines TRBV20-1 with TRBJ1-1; 8 bases agree with TRBD1. Per germline, CDR1 DFQATT and CDR2 SNEGSKA (reference sequence). V trimming: 4 bases; J trimming: 7 bases; junction bases outside the gene matches: 20. CDR3 length: 17 residues. The CDR3 bases are TGCAGTGCTATCCCCCGTCAGGGGGCCCCGAAAGTAGGTGAAGCTTTCTTT. It encodes CSAIPRQGAPKVGEAFF.

V is TRBV6-1 and J is TRBJ1-5; the match to TRBD1 covers 7 bases. Trimming removed 6 bases from V and 5 bases from J; junction bases left unmatched: 10. The V gene's germline CDR1 is MNHNS and CDR2 SASEGT. The CDR3 sequence is 15 residues long. CDR3 nucleotides: TGTGCCAGCAGGAGGGTTGGGACAGATTATCAGCCCCAGCATTTT. Protein product: CASRRVGTDYQPQHF.

This clonotype was counted only a few times. This chain connects TRBV19 to TRBJ2-1; 11 nucleotides align to TRBD2. The J segment lost 6 bases and the V segment lost 5 bases, leaving 3 bases of the junction unmatched. The germline CDR1 and CDR2 sequences are LNHDA and SQIVND (reference sequence). This CDR3 is built from 14 residues. This CDR3 is CASSFSGRANEQFF. The DNA of the CDR3 is TGTGCCAGTAGTTTTAGCGGGAGGGCCAATGAGCAGTTCTTC. The variable domain in full, completed from reference TRBV19 and TRBJ2-1, reads DGGITQSPKYLFRKEGQNVTLSCEQNLNHDAMYWYRQDPGQGLRLIYYSQIVNDFQKGDIAEGYSVSREKKESFPLTVTSAQKNPTAFYLCASSFSGRANEQFFGPGTRLTVL.

This chain's CDR3 is CASSLGVSSSYNEQFF. As DNA, the CDR3 is TGTGCCAGCAGCTTGGGAGTCTCCAGCTCCTACAATGAGCAGTTCTTC. V and J are TRBV5-6 and TRBJ2-1, with D unclear. V lost 0 bases, J lost 0 bases, and 10 bases lay in between. CDR3 length equals 16 residues. CDR1 SGHDT and CDR2 YYEEEE come from the germline V gene.

This clonotype has only a few counts. The chain recombines TRBV11-2 with TRBJ2-5; possibly TRBD1 for D (5 bases). This CDR3 has 17 amino acids. Germline assignment: CDR1 SGHAT and CDR2 FQNNGV. Trimming cost V 3 bases and J 2 bases, with 19 bases left between them. In DNA form, the CDR3 reads TGTGCCAGCAGCTTTTTCATGGCCAAAGGGGCACAAGAGACCCAGTACTTC. Translated: CASSFFMAKGAQETQYF. Supplemented by reference TRBV11-2 and TRBJ2-5, the full variable domain reads EAGVAQSPRYKIIEKRQSVAFWCNPISGHATLYWYQQILGQGPKLLIQFQNNGVVDDSQLPKDRFSAERLKGVDSTLKIQPAKLEDSAVYLCASSFFMAKGAQETQYFGPGTRLLVL.

This clonotype was seen ten or more times. The rearrangement joins TRBV20-1 to TRBJ2-5, with TRBD2 matching over 7 bases. The CDR3 runs 14 residues. Germline-derived CDR1 and CDR2 are DFQATT and SNEGSKA (reference sequence). V was clipped by 0 bases and J by 4 bases; unmatched bases: 5. The CDR3 coding sequence is TGCAGTGCTAGAGATCCCCAGCGGGGAGAGACCCAGTACTTC. It is translated as CSARDPQRGETQYF.